This T cell receptor beta chain was retrieved from a study of T-cell reconstitution after alpha-beta-depleted transplantation in children. V shed 5 bases, J shed 2 bases, and the junction held 6 bases outside the gene matches. Germline loops: CDR1 SGHTA, CDR2 FQGTGA. The CDR3 runs 14 residues. A library of TCRbeta sequences, prepared with unique molecular identifiers, was generated. Via MiXCR, TCRdb re-called the PCR reads, giving one row per CDR3 protein. Among 300,000 to 400,000 distinct CDR3 sequences, around 20% were seen once, and the ten largest hold approximately 11%. Study-wide findings and caveats: At one year after transplant, newly produced T cells mostly accounted for T-cell counts and diversity.

On this clonotype: The antigen remains undetermined.

Here the sequenced sample was PBMCs, mostly from graft donor cells, taken 180 days after TCRalphabeta/CD19-depleted stem cell transplant. This clonotype originated in a male patient between 10 and 17 years old who had a stem cell transplant for acute lymphoblastic leukemia, so the T cells may come from the graft donor. The chain links TRBV7-3 to TRBJ2-7, with 7 positions matching TRBD1. CDR3 bases: TGTGCCAGCAGCCCGACCGGACAGGCCTACGAGCAGTACTTC. Protein sequence: CASSPTGQAYEQYF.